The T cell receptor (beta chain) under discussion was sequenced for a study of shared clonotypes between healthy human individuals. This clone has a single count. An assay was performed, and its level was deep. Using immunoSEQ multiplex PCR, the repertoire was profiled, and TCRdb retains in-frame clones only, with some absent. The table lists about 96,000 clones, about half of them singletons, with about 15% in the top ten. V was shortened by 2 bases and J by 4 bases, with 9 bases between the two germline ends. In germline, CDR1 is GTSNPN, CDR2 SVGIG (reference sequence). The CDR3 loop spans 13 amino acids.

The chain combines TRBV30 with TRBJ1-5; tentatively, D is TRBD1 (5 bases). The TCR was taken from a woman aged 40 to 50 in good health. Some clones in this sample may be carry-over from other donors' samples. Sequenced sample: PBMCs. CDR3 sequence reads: CAWSQGGNQPQHF. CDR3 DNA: TGTGCCTGGAGTCAGGGAGGGAATCAGCCCCAGCATTTT. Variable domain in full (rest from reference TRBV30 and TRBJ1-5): SQTIHQWPATLVQPVGSPLSLECTVEGTSNPNLYWYRQAAGRGLQLLFYSVGIGQISSEVPQNLSASRPQDRQFILSSKKLLLSDSGFYLCAWSQGGNQPQHFGDGTRLSIL.